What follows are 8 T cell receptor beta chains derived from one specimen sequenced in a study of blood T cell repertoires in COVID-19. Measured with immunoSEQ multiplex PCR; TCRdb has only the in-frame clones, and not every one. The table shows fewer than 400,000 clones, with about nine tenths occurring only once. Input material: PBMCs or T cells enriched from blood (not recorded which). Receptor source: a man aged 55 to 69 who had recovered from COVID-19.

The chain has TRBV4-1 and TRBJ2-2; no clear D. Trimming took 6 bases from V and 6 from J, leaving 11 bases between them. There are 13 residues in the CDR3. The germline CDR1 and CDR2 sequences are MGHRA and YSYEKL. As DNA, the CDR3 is TGCGCCAGCAGGGCCCTCTTCGCCGGGGAGCTGTTTTTT. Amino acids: CASRALFAGELFF.

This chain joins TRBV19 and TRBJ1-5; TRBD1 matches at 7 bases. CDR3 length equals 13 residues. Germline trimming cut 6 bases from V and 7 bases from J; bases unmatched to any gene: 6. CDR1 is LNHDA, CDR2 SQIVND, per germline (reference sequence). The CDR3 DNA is TGTGCCAGTAGATCCACAGGGGTCCAGCCCCAGCATTTT. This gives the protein CASRSTGVQPQHF.

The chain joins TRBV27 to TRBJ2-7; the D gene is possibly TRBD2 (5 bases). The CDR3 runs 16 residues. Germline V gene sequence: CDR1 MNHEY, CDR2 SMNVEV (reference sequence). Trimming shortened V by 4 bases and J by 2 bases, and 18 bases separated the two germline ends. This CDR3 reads CASSSNPGISTYEQYF. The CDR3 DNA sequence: TGTGCCAGCAGTTCAAACCCGGGGATCAGCACCTACGAGCAGTACTTC.

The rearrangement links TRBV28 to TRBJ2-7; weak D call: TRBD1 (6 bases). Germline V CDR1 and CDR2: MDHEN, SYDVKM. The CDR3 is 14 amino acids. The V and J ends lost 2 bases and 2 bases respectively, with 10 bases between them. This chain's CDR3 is CASSLAGDPYEQYF. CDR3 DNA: TGTGCCAGCAGTTTAGCAGGGGATCCCTACGAGCAGTACTTC.

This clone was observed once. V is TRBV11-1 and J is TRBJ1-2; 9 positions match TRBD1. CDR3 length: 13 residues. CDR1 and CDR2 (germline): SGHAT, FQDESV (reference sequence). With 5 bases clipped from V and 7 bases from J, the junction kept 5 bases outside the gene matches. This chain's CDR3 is CASSRDRESGYTF. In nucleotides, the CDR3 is TGTGCCAGCAGCCGGGACAGGGAATCTGGCTACACCTTC.

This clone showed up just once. The CDR3 reads CASSLNSGGATGELFF. CDR3 DNA: TGTGCCAGCAGCTTAAATAGCGGGGGGGCCACCGGGGAGCTGTTTTTT. The chain joins TRBV7-6 to TRBJ2-2, with TRBD2 matching 11 bases. CDR1 is SGHVS and CDR2 is FNYEAQ in the germline V gene. The CDR3 sequence is 16 residues long. V was pared by 2 bases and J by 4 bases, with 3 bases of the junction left unmatched. Variable domain in full (rest from reference TRBV7-6 and TRBJ2-2): GAGVSQSPRYKVTKRGQDVALRCDPISGHVSLYWYRQALGQGPEFLTYFNYEAQQDKSGLPNDRFSAERPEGSISTLTIQRTEQRDSAMYRCASSLNSGGATGELFFGEGSRLTVL.

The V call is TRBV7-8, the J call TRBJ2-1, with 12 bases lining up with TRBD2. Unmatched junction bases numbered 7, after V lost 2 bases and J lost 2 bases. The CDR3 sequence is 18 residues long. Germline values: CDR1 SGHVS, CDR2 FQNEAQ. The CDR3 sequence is CASSLSLAGGITYNEQFF. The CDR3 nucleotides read TGTGCCAGCAGCTTAAGTCTAGCGGGAGGGATCACCTACAATGAGCAGTTCTTC.

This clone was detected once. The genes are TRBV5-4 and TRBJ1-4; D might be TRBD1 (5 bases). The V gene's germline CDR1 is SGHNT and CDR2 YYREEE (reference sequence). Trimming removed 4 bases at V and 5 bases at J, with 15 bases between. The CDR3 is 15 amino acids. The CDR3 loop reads CASSPAGTENEKLFF. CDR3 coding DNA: TGTGCCAGCAGCCCGGCTGGGACTGAGAATGAAAAACTGTTTTTT. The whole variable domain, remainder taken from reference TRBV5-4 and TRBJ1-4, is ETGVTQSPTHLIKTRGQQVTLRCSSQSGHNTVSWYQQALGQGPQFIFQYYREEENGRGNFPPRFSGLQFPNYSSELNVNALELDDSALYLCASSPAGTENEKLFFGSGTQLSVL.